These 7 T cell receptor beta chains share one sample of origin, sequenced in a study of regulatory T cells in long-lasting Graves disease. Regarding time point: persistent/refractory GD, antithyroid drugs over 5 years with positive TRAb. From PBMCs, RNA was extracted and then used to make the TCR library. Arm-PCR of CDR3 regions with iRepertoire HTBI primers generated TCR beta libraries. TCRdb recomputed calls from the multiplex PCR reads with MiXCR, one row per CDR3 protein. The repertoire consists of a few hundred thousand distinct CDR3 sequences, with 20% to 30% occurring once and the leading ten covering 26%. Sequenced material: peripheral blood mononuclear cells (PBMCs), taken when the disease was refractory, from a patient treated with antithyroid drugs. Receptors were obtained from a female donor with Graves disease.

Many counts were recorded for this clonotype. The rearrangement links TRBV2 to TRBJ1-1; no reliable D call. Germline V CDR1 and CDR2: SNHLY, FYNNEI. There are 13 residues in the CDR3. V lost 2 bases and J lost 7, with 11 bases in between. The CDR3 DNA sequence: TGTGCCAGCAGTGAATGGAGTGGTAATGAAGCTTTCTTT. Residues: CASSEWSGNEAFF.

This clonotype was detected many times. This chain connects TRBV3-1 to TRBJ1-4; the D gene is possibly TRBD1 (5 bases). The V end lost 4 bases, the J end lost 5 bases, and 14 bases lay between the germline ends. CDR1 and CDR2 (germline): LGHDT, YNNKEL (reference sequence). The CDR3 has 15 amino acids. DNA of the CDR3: TGTGCCAGCAGCCTCCAGGGTTCCTCCAATGAAAAACTGTTTTTT. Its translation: CASSLQGSSNEKLFF.

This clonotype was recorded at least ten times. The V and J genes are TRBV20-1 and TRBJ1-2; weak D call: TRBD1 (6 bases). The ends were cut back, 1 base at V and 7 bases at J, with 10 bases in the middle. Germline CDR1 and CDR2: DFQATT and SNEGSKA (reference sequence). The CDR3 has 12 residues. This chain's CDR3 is CSARVAGAGYTF. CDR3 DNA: TGCAGTGCTAGAGTGGCAGGGGCTGGCTACACCTTC.

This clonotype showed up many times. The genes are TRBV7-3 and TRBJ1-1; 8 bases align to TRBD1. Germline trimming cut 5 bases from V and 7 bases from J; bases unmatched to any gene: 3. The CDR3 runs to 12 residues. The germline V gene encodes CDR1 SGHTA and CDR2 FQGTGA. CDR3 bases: TGTGCCAGCAGCCCTACAGGGGGTGAAGCTTTCTTT. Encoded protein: CASSPTGGEAFF.

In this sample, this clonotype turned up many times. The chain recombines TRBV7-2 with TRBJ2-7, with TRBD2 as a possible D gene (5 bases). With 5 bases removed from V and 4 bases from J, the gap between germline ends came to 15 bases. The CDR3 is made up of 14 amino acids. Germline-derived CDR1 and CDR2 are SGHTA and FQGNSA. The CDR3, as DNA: TGTGCCAGCAGCCCGGACTTAGTCATTTACGAGCAGTACTTC. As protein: CASSPDLVIYEQYF.

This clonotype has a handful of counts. The CDR3 DNA follows: TGCGCCAGCAGCCAAGAAGCCAGGGTCGAAGAGACCCAGTACTTC. Its protein is CASSQEARVEETQYF. The V and J genes are TRBV4-3 and TRBJ2-5, with D possibly matching TRBD1 (5 bases). Trimming took 0 bases from V and 3 from J, leaving 11 bases between them. CDR3 length: 15 residues. Germline lookup yields CDR1 LGHNA and CDR2 YSLEER.

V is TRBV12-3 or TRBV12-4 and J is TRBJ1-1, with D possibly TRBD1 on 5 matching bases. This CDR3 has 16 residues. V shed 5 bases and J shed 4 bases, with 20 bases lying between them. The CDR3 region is CASSPTPLGDRTEAFF. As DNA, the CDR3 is TGTGCCAGCAGTCCTACACCCTTAGGGGACCGCACTGAAGCTTTCTTT.